A selection of T cell receptor beta chains follows, all from one sample in a study of blood T cell repertoires in COVID-19. The repertoire was sequenced with immunoSEQ multiplex PCR; TCRdb's copy has only in-frame clones and lacks some. The table has approximately 170,000 clones, roughly 80% seen once. Sequenced material: peripheral blood. These receptors were taken from a woman in her 50s with acute or convalescent COVID-19. CDR3s include the opening cysteine and the closing phenylalanine or tryptophan. The order of the fields is J gene, clone size, V gene, D gene, CDR3 DNA, CDR3 protein. D genes are given only for firm matches. The size of a clone is reported for some rows only, either as once, few or many, or as a class for expanded clones.

j_call: TRBJ1-4; clone_size: NA; v_call: TRBV7-9; d_call: NA; cdr3_nt: TGTGCCAGCAGCTTAGTAGTCGGTAATGAAAAACTGTTTTTT; cdr3_aa: CASSLVVGNEKLFF
j_call: TRBJ2-1; clone_size: NA; v_call: TRBV24-1; d_call: TRBD2; cdr3_nt: TGTGCCACCGGGGGGACTAGCTCTTATGAGCAGTTCTTC; cdr3_aa: CATGGTSSYEQFF
j_call: TRBJ2-7; clone_size: few; v_call: TRBV7-9; d_call: TRBD1; cdr3_nt: TGTGCCAGCAGCTTAGCCGACAGGGCTTTTAACTACGAGCAGTACTTC; cdr3_aa: CASSLADRAFNYEQYF
j_call: TRBJ1-1; clone_size: NA; v_call: TRBV5-1; d_call: TRBD1; cdr3_nt: TGCGCCAGCAAACGAGGGACAGAAGGGAACACTGAAGCTTTCTTT; cdr3_aa: CASKRGTEGNTEAFF
j_call: TRBJ1-6; clone_size: once; v_call: TRBV30; d_call: NA; cdr3_nt: TGTGCCTGGAGTGTAGAGCAGGGGATGAATTCACCCCTCCACTTT; cdr3_aa: CAWSVEQGMNSPLHF
j_call: TRBJ1-1; clone_size: NA; v_call: TRBV6-4; d_call: TRBD1; cdr3_nt: TGTGCCAGCAGAGACAGGACAGGGACTGAAGCTTTCTTT; cdr3_aa: CASRDRTGTEAFF
j_call: TRBJ2-2; clone_size: NA; v_call: TRBV25-1; d_call: NA; cdr3_nt: TGTGCCAGCAGTGAATATGGGGCTCTGAACACCGGGGAGCTGTTTTTT; cdr3_aa: CASSEYGALNTGELFF
j_call: TRBJ1-4; clone_size: NA; v_call: TRBV20-1; d_call: NA; cdr3_nt: TGCAGTGCTGGACCAGGGGAGAAACTGTTTTTT; cdr3_aa: CSAGPGEKLFF
j_call: TRBJ2-6; clone_size: NA; v_call: TRBV7-9; d_call: NA; cdr3_nt: TGTGCCAGCAGCTTATCGGGAAGCAAACACTCTGGGGCCAACGTCCTGACTTTC; cdr3_aa: CASSLSGSKHSGANVLTF
j_call: TRBJ1-2; clone_size: NA; v_call: TRBV19; d_call: TRBD1; cdr3_nt: TGTGCCAGTAGTCCAGGGACAGGGAAAGTCACGGCGGGACGAGTTGGCTACACCTTC; cdr3_aa: CASSPGTGKVTAGRVGYTF
j_call: TRBJ1-1; clone_size: NA; v_call: TRBV11-2; d_call: NA; cdr3_nt: TGTGCCAGCAGCTCCCCCGGGTCGGTCACTGAAGCTTTCTTT; cdr3_aa: CASSSPGSVTEAFF
j_call: TRBJ1-5; clone_size: NA; v_call: TRBV5-8; d_call: NA; cdr3_nt: TGTGCCAGCAGATGGTCCAGGGATCAGCCCCAGCATTTT; cdr3_aa: CASRWSRDQPQHF
j_call: TRBJ2-3; clone_size: NA; v_call: TRBV24-1; d_call: NA; cdr3_nt: TGTGCCACCAGTAACACACATTTTACAGATACGCAGTATTTT; cdr3_aa: CATSNTHFTDTQYF
j_call: TRBJ1-2; clone_size: NA; v_call: TRBV27; d_call: TRBD1; cdr3_nt: TGTGCCAGCAGTGTATCAAGACAGGGGGATGGCTACACCTTC; cdr3_aa: CASSVSRQGDGYTF
j_call: TRBJ2-3; clone_size: NA; v_call: TRBV18; d_call: TRBD1; cdr3_nt: TGTGCCAGCTCACCGGGACAGGGGGGCACAGATACGCAGTATTTT; cdr3_aa: CASSPGQGGTDTQYF
j_call: TRBJ2-7; clone_size: NA; v_call: TRBV28; d_call: TRBD1; cdr3_nt: TGTGCCAGCAGTTTATCAGGGGGTTACGAGCAGTACTTC; cdr3_aa: CASSLSGGYEQYF
j_call: TRBJ1-5; clone_size: NA; v_call: TRBV30; d_call: NA; cdr3_nt: TGTGCCTGGAGTCTAAGAGGGAGACAGCCCCAGCATTTT; cdr3_aa: CAWSLRGRQPQHF
j_call: TRBJ2-1; clone_size: NA; v_call: TRBV27; d_call: NA; cdr3_nt: TGTGCCAGCAGTTCCTATCCGGGAATTGAGCAGTTCTTC; cdr3_aa: CASSSYPGIEQFF
j_call: TRBJ1-2; clone_size: NA; v_call: TRBV12-3/TRBV12-4; d_call: NA; cdr3_nt: TGTGCCAGCACTCCGAGGGACTTTGGGGGCTACACCTTC; cdr3_aa: CASTPRDFGGYTF
j_call: TRBJ1-5; clone_size: NA; v_call: TRBV3-1/TRBV3-2; d_call: NA; cdr3_nt: TGTGCCAGCAGCCATAAGAGTAGCAATCAGCCCCAGCATTTT; cdr3_aa: CASSHKSSNQPQHF
j_call: TRBJ2-7; clone_size: few; v_call: TRBV6-5; d_call: NA; cdr3_nt: TGTGCCAGCAGTTACATGGGCGTGCAGTACTTC; cdr3_aa: CASSYMGVQYF
j_call: TRBJ1-2; clone_size: NA; v_call: TRBV19; d_call: TRBD1; cdr3_nt: TGTGCCAGTAGTACCCGGGACAGTAATGGCTACACCTTC; cdr3_aa: CASSTRDSNGYTF
j_call: TRBJ2-5; clone_size: NA; v_call: TRBV11-2; d_call: TRBD2; cdr3_nt: TGTGCCAGCAGCTTAGGGGGACTAGCGGGGCTCGGAGAGACCCAGTACTTC; cdr3_aa: CASSLGGLAGLGETQYF
j_call: TRBJ2-1; clone_size: few; v_call: TRBV3-1/TRBV3-2; d_call: TRBD2; cdr3_nt: TGTGCCAGCAGCCACAGCGGGAGTAAGCACAATGAGCAGTTCTTC; cdr3_aa: CASSHSGSKHNEQFF
j_call: TRBJ2-5; clone_size: once; v_call: TRBV5-1; d_call: TRBD2; cdr3_nt: TGCGCCAGCAATCTGCGGGGGGACCAAGAGACCCAGTACTTC; cdr3_aa: CASNLRGDQETQYF
j_call: TRBJ2-7; clone_size: NA; v_call: TRBV6-1; d_call: TRBD1; cdr3_nt: TGTGCCAGCAGTGAAAAATTTCCGGGACAGTGGTTCTACGAGCAGTACTTC; cdr3_aa: CASSEKFPGQWFYEQYF
j_call: TRBJ2-1; clone_size: NA; v_call: TRBV5-4; d_call: TRBD1; cdr3_nt: TGTGCCAGCAGCTTACCGGACAGGGGCGGCTACAATGAGCAGTTCTTC; cdr3_aa: CASSLPDRGGYNEQFF
j_call: TRBJ1-5; clone_size: NA; v_call: TRBV19; d_call: TRBD1; cdr3_nt: TGTGCCAGTAGGAGCCGGGACAGGGCCAATCAGCCCCAGCATTTT; cdr3_aa: CASRSRDRANQPQHF
j_call: TRBJ1-2; clone_size: NA; v_call: TRBV5-6; d_call: TRBD1; cdr3_nt: TGTGCCAGCAGCCATGGGACAGGGGTGGGCTATGGCTACACCTTC; cdr3_aa: CASSHGTGVGYGYTF
j_call: TRBJ1-2; clone_size: NA; v_call: TRBV28; d_call: NA; cdr3_nt: TGTGCCAGCAGCCCGGCGGGTGTCTATGGCTACACCTTC; cdr3_aa: CASSPAGVYGYTF
j_call: TRBJ2-1; clone_size: NA; v_call: TRBV12-3/TRBV12-4; d_call: NA; cdr3_nt: TGTGCCAGCAGTACGACTAACAACGATTGGGGGTTCTTC; cdr3_aa: CASSTTNNDWGFF
j_call: TRBJ2-5; clone_size: NA; v_call: TRBV5-1; d_call: NA; cdr3_nt: TGCGCCAGCAGCGTAACCCCTGGGAGCCAAGAGACCCAGTACTTC; cdr3_aa: CASSVTPGSQETQYF
j_call: TRBJ1-2; clone_size: few; v_call: TRBV14; d_call: NA; cdr3_nt: TGTGCCAGCAGCCAAGAAGCAGGGAGGGGCTATGGCTACACCTTC; cdr3_aa: CASSQEAGRGYGYTF
j_call: TRBJ2-3; clone_size: NA; v_call: TRBV9; d_call: TRBD2; cdr3_nt: TGTGCCAGCAGCGTAGCTTCTAGCGGGATGGGAGGTACGCAGTATTTT; cdr3_aa: CASSVASSGMGGTQYF
j_call: TRBJ2-7; clone_size: once; v_call: TRBV2; d_call: TRBD2; cdr3_nt: TGTGCCAGCAGTCTTCTAGCGGGCCAAATCTACGAGCAGTACTTC; cdr3_aa: CASSLLAGQIYEQYF
j_call: TRBJ1-6; clone_size: few; v_call: TRBV28; d_call: TRBD1; cdr3_nt: TGTGCCAGCAGTTTGACAGGGGTATCACCCCTCCACTTT; cdr3_aa: CASSLTGVSPLHF
j_call: TRBJ1-2; clone_size: NA; v_call: TRBV5-1; d_call: NA; cdr3_nt: TGCGCCAGCAGCTTCGGCGGTCTTAACTATGGCTACACCTTC; cdr3_aa: CASSFGGLNYGYTF
j_call: TRBJ2-2; clone_size: NA; v_call: TRBV7-6; d_call: TRBD1; cdr3_nt: TGTGCCAGCAGCCCCCGAGAGGGGGCATCGGGGGAGCTGTTTTTT; cdr3_aa: CASSPREGASGELFF
j_call: TRBJ2-7; clone_size: few; v_call: TRBV5-1; d_call: NA; cdr3_nt: TGCGCCAGCAGCTTGAGTCCCGGGAGCGTCGAGCAGTACTTC; cdr3_aa: CASSLSPGSVEQYF
j_call: TRBJ1-5; clone_size: many; v_call: TRBV27; d_call: NA; cdr3_nt: TGTGCCAGCAGTCCGTTTGGACAGACTTTCAATCAGCCCCAGCATTTT; cdr3_aa: CASSPFGQTFNQPQHF
j_call: TRBJ1-6; clone_size: few; v_call: TRBV27; d_call: TRBD1; cdr3_nt: TGTGCCAGCAGTCGGGACAGGGACCGCTACCCGGGTTATAATTCACCCCTCCACTTT; cdr3_aa: CASSRDRDRYPGYNSPLHF
j_call: TRBJ2-7; clone_size: NA; v_call: TRBV18; d_call: TRBD1; cdr3_nt: TGTGCCAGCTCACTCGGGACAGGGGCGTACGAGCAGTACTTC; cdr3_aa: CASSLGTGAYEQYF
j_call: TRBJ1-3; clone_size: NA; v_call: TRBV14; d_call: TRBD1; cdr3_nt: TGTGCCAGCAGCTCCTGGGACAGAGGAAACACCATATATTTT; cdr3_aa: CASSSWDRGNTIYF
j_call: TRBJ1-1; clone_size: NA; v_call: TRBV27; d_call: TRBD1; cdr3_nt: TGTGCCAGCAGTTTAAGACAGGGCAAGGCTTTCTTT; cdr3_aa: CASSLRQGKAFF
j_call: TRBJ2-7; clone_size: NA; v_call: TRBV18; d_call: TRBD2; cdr3_nt: TGTGCCAGCTCCCGGGAGGGCGGGGGCCCCTACGAGCAGTACTTC; cdr3_aa: CASSREGGGPYEQYF
j_call: TRBJ1-2; clone_size: NA; v_call: TRBV11-2; d_call: TRBD1; cdr3_nt: TGTGCCAGCAGCCCTGACAGGGCCCCCGGAGGCTACACCTTC; cdr3_aa: CASSPDRAPGGYTF
j_call: TRBJ1-5; clone_size: NA; v_call: TRBV30; d_call: NA; cdr3_nt: TGTGCCTGGAGTGTACAATTAGGCAGGATCCAGCCCCAGCATTTT; cdr3_aa: CAWSVQLGRIQPQHF
j_call: TRBJ2-4; clone_size: NA; v_call: TRBV5-1; d_call: TRBD2; cdr3_nt: TGCGCCAGCAGCTCATCAGCGGGAGCCCTCGGAGACATTCAGTACTTC; cdr3_aa: CASSSSAGALGDIQYF
j_call: TRBJ1-5; clone_size: NA; v_call: TRBV29-1; d_call: NA; cdr3_nt: TGCAGCGTTAGGGAACCGGGGGGCGAGAATCAGCCCCAGCATTTT; cdr3_aa: CSVREPGGENQPQHF
j_call: TRBJ2-1; clone_size: once; v_call: TRBV19; d_call: TRBD2; cdr3_nt: TGTGCCAGTAGTCCCGGACTAGCAGATGAGCAGTTCTTC; cdr3_aa: CASSPGLADEQFF
j_call: TRBJ2-3; clone_size: NA; v_call: TRBV3-1/TRBV3-2; d_call: TRBD2; cdr3_nt: TGTGCCAGCAGCCCTTACCTAGCGGGAGGGCCGACAGATACGCAGTATTTT; cdr3_aa: CASSPYLAGGPTDTQYF
j_call: TRBJ2-1; clone_size: NA; v_call: TRBV30; d_call: TRBD2; cdr3_nt: TGTGCCTGGACCCGGCGGGGGGGAATGAGTTCCTACAATGAGCAGTTCTTC; cdr3_aa: CAWTRRGGMSSYNEQFF